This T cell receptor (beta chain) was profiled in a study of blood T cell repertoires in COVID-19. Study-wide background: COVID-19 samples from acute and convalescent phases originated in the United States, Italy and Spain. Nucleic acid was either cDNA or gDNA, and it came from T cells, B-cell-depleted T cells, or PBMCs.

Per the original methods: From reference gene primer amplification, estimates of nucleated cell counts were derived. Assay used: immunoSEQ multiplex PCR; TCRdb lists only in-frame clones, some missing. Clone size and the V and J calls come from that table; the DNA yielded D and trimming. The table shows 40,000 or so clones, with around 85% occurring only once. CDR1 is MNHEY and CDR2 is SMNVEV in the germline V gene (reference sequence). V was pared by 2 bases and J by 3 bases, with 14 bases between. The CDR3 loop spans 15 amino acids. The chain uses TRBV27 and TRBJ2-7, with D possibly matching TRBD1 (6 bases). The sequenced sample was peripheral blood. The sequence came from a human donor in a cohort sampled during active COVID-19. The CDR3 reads CASSLRGFPYYEQYF. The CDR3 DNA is TGTGCCAGCAGTTTAAGGGGGTTTCCCTACTACGAGCAGTACTTC.